This entry concerns a single T cell receptor beta chain. Antigen unknown. The donors were in the approximately 130-subject validation cohort, distinct from the approximately 700-subject first cohort. The data stem from a study of cytomegalovirus exposure and HLA in healthy donors. Broader study findings: In vitro testing confirmed three CMV-associated chains as specific for CMV antigens. The study designated 150 or so TCR beta chains cytomegalovirus-associated. Cytomegalovirus status was reportedly diagnosed by the classifier with high sensitivity and specificity.

The data were produced by immunoSEQ multiplex PCR, yet TCRdb's version contains in-frame clones alone and is incomplete. Found here are more than 85,000 clones, just under 95% of them singletons; the top ten hold approximately 0.91%. This CDR3 contains 16 residues. V dropped 2 bases and J dropped 4 bases, with 17 bases sitting between them. Germline values: CDR1 MNHEY, CDR2 SVGAGI. This receptor was taken from a woman aged 18-29 years in good health and CMV-seronegative. What was sequenced was PBMCs. The chain combines TRBV6-5 with TRBJ1-2, with a tentative D call TRBD1 (6 bases). The CDR3 nucleotides are TGTGCCAGCAGTTACCGGGACAACTTTGGGGGCTATGGCTACACCTTC. As protein: CASSYRDNFGGYGYTF.